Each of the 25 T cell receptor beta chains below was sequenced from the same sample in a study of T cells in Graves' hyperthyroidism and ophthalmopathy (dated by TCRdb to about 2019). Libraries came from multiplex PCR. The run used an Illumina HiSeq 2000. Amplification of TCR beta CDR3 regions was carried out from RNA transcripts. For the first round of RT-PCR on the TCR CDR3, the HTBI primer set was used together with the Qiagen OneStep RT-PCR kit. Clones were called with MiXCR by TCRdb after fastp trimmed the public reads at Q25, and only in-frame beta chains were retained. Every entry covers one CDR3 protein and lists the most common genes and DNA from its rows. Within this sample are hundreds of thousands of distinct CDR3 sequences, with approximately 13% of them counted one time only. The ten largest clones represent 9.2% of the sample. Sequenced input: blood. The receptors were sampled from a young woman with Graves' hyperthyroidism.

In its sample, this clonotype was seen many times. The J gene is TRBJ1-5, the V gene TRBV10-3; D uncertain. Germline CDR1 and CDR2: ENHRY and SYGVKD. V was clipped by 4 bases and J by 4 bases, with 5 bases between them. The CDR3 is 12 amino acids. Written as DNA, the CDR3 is TGTGCCATCAGTGCGGGAAATCAGCCCCAGCATTTT. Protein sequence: CAISAGNQPQHF.

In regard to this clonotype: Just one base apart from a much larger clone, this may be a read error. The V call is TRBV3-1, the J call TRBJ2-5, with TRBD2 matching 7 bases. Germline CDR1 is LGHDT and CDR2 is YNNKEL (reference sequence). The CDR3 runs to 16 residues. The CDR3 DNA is TGTGCCTGCAGCCAAGACTGGAGCGGGATGAGGCAGACCCAGTACTTC. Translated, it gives CACSQDWSGMRQTQYF.

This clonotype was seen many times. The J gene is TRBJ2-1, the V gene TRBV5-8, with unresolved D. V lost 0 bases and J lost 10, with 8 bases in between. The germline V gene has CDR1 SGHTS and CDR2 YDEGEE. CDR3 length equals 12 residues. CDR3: CASSLGRGEQFF. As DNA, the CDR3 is TGTGCCAGCAGCTTGGGTCGAGGAGAGCAGTTCTTC.

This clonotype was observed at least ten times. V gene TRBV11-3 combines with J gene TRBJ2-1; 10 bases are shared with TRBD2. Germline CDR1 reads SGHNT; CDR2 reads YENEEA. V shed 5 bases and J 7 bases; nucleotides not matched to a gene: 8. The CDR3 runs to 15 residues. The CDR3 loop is CASSQGAGGGNEQFF. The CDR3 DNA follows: TGTGCCAGCAGCCAGGGAGCGGGGGGGGGGAATGAGCAGTTCTTC.

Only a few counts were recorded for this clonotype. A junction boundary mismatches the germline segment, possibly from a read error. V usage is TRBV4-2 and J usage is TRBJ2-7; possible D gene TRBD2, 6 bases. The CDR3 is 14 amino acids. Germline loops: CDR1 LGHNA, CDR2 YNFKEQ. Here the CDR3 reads CASSQARESYEQCF. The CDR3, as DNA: TGTGCCAGCAGCCAAGCCCGGGAGTCCTACGAGCAGTGCTTC.

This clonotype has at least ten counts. CDR3 amino acids: CSAKEAQPYGYTF. The CDR3 region has the DNA TGCAGTGCTAAAGAGGCCCAGCCCTATGGCTACACCTTC. The chain recombines TRBV20-1 with TRBJ1-2, with D uncertain. From germline, CDR1 is DFQATT and CDR2 SNEGSKA (reference sequence). This CDR3 region has 13 residues. Trimming removed 4 bases at V and 4 bases at J, with 13 bases between.

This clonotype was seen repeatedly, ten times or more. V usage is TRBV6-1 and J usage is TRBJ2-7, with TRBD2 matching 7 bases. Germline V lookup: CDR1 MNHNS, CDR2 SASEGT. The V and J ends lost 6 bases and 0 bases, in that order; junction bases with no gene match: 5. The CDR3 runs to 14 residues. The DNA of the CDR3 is TGTGCCAGCAGCCCATGGACTAGCTCCTACGAGCAGTACTTC. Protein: CASSPWTSSYEQYF.

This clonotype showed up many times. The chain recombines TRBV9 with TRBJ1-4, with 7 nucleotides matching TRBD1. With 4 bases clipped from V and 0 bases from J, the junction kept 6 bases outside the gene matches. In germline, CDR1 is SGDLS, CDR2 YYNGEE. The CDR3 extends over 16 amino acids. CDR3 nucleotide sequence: TGTGCCAGCAGCCCCACAGGGGTTGCAACTAATGAAAAACTGTTTTTT. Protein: CASSPTGVATNEKLFF.

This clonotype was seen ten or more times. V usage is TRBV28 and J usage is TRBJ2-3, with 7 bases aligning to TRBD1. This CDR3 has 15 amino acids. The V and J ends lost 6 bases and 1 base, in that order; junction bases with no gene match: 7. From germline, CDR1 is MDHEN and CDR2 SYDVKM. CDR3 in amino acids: CASRRGGAGTDTQYF. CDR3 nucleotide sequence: TGTGCCAGCAGACGAGGGGGCGCAGGCACAGATACGCAGTATTTT. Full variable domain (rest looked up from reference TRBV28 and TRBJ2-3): DVKVTQSSRYLVKRTGEKVFLECVQDMDHENMFWYRQDPGLGLRLIYFSYDVKMKEKGDIPEGYSVSREKKERFSLILESASTNQTSMYLCASRRGGAGTDTQYFGPGTRLTVL.

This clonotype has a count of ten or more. The CDR3 sequence is CASSLPDRGGTGELFF. The CDR3 bases are TGCGCCAGCAGCTTACCGGACAGGGGCGGCACCGGGGAGCTGTTTTTT. This chain connects TRBV5-1 to TRBJ2-2; 9 bases agree with TRBD1. Germline V CDR1 and CDR2: SGHRS, YFSETQ. The V segment lost 2 bases and the J segment 4 bases; nucleotides outside the gene matches: 6. There are 16 residues in the CDR3.

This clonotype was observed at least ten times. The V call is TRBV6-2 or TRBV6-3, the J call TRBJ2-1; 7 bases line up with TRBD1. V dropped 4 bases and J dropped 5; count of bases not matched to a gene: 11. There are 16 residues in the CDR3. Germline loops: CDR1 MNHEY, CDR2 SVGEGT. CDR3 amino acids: CASSSGYSRGHNEQFF. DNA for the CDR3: TGTGCCAGCAGTTCAGGCTACTCAAGGGGGCACAATGAGCAGTTCTTC.

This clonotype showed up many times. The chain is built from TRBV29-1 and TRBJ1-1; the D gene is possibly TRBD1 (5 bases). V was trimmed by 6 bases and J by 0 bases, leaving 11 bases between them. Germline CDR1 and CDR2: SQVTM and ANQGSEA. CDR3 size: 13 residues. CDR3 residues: CSVEEGLNTEAFF. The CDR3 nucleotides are TGCAGCGTAGAGGAGGGGCTGAACACTGAAGCTTTCTTT.

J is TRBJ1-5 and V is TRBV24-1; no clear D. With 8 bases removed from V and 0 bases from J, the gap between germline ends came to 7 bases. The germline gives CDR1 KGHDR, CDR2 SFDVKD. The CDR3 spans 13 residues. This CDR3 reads CATNDDSNQPQHF. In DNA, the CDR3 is TGTGCCACCAACGATGATAGCAATCAGCCCCAGCATTTT.

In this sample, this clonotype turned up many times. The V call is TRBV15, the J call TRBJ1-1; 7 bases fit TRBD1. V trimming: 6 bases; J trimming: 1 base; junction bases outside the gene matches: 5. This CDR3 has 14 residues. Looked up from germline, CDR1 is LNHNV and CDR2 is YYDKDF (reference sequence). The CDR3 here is CATSLQGSNTEAFF. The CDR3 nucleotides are TGTGCCACCAGTCTACAGGGGTCGAACACTGAAGCTTTCTTT. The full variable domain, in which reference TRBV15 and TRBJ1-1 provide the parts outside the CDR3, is DAMVIQNPRYQVTQFGKPVTLSCSQTLNHNVMYWYQQKSSQAPKLLFHYYDKDFNNEADTPDNFQSRRPNTSFCFLDIRSPGLGDTAMYLCATSLQGSNTEAFFGQGTRLTVV.

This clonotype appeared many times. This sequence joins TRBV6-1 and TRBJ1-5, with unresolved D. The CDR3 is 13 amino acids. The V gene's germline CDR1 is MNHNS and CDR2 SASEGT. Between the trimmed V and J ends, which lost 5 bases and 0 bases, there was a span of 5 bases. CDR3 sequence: CASSHNSNQPQHF. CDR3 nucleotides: TGTGCCAGCAGTCATAATAGCAATCAGCCCCAGCATTTT.

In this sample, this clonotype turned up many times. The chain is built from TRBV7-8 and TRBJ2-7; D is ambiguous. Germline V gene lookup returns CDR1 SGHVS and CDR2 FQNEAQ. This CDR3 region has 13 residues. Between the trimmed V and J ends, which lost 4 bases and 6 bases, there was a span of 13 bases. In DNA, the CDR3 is TGTGCCAGCAGCTACTCCCTTGTTGGCGAGCAGTACTTC. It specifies CASSYSLVGEQYF.

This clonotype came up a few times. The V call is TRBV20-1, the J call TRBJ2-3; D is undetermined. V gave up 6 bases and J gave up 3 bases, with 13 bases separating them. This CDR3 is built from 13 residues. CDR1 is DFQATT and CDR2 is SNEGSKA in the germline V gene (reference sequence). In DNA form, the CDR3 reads TGCAGTGCCGATCCGAGGTGGACAGATACGCAGTATTTT. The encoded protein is CSADPRWTDTQYF.

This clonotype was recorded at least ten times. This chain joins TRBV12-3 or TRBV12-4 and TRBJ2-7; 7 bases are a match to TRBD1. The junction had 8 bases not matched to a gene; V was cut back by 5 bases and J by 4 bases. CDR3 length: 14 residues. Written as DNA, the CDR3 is TGTGCCAGCAGTCCGGGACAGAGGACATACGAGCAGTACTTC. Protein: CASSPGQRTYEQYF.

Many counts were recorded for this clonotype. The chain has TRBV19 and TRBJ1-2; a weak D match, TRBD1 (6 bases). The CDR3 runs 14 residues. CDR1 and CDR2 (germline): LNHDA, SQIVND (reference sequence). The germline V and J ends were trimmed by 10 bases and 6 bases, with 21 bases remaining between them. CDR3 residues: CATTEVGQDHGYTF. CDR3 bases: TGTGCCACTACGGAGGTGGGACAAGACCATGGCTACACCTTC.

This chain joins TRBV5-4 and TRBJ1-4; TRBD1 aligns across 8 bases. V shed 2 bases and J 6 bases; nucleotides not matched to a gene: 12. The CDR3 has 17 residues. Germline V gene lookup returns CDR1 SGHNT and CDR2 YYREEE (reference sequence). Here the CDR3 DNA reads TGTGCCAGCAGCTTAAGGTCAGGGGGCACCGGAGATGAAAAACTGTTTTTT. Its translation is CASSLRSGGTGDEKLFF.

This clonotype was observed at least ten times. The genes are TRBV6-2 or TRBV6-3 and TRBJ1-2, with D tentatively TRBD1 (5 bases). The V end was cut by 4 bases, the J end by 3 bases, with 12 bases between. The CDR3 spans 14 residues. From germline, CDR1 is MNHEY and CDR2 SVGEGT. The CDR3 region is CASSWQGLDYGYTF. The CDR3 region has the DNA TGTGCCAGCAGTTGGCAGGGCCTGGACTATGGCTACACCTTC.

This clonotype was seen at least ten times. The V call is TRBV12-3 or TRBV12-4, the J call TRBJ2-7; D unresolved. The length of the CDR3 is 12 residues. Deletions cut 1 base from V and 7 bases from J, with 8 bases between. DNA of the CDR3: TGTGCCAGCAGTTTAGGGCTCCCGGAGCAGTACTTC. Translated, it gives CASSLGLPEQYF.

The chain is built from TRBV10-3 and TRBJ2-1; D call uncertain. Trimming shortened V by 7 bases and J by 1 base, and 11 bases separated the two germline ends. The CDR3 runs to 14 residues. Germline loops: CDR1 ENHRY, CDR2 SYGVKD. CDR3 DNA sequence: TGTGCCATCATGTCCTCCTCATCCTACAATGAGCAGTTCTTC. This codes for CAIMSSSSYNEQFF.

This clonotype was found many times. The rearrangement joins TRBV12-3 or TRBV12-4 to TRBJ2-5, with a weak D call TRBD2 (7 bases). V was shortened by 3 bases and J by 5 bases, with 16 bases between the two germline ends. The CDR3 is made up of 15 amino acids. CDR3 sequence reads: CASSFGGARLETQYF. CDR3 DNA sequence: TGTGCCAGCAGTTTTGGGGGGGCGCGTTTGGAGACCCAGTACTTC.

CDR3 nucleotides: TGTGCCAGCAGCCCCCGACAGTCAACCTACGAGCAGTACTTC. It encodes CASSPRQSTYEQYF. The chain has TRBV3-1 and TRBJ2-7, with D tentatively TRBD1 (5 bases). Germline-derived CDR1 and CDR2 are LGHDT and YNNKEL (reference sequence). The CDR3 has 14 residues. Trimming took off 4 bases at V and 2 bases at J, with 12 bases between the two ends.